The subject of this entry is one T cell receptor (beta chain). This clone was detected a few times. The specificity of this receptor is unknown. The input lacks base qualities; no much larger clone sits a single base away. Repertoires were sampled repeatedly over the course of chemoradiotherapy, so clonal expansion could be followed in the tumor microenvironment. Receptor libraries were prepared by the immunoSEQ multiplex PCR assay. The table comes from immuneACCESS by way of TCRdb, which keeps in-frame sequences with V and J called. Part of the clones is missing from these tables; in studies checked, under half for an unresolved V gene and the rest for unknown reasons. For this sample there are 15,000 to 20,000 clones; roughly 80% appear just once. The top ten clones comprise roughly 1.4% of the sample. The record originates from a study of chemoradiotherapy in HPV16-positive cancers (dated by TCRdb to between 2020 and 2023). At the level of the whole study: Candidate HPV-specific T-cell clones and common TCR motifs were defined by functional T-cell assays performed on cells from a couple of HPV16-positive patients. The study asked whether T-cell immunity to the HPV oncoproteins E6 and E7 changes during chemoradiotherapy and whether this immunity affects survival. The candidate HPV-specific TCRs and motifs were then tracked in TCR repertoires from around 86 patients with HPV-related cancers.

The study at large found these results: In HPV16-positive patients, expansion of HPV-responsive T cells during chemoradiotherapy was associated with improved recurrence-free survival. Only two HPV16-positive patients were used to derive the functional definition of HPV-specific T cells, and the survival association was reported for HPV16-positive patients. Expansion of candidate HPV-specific clones and E7-related TCR motifs was observed in the tumor microenvironment during treatment, whereas no such expansion was observed for non-HPV-specific T cells.

The CDR3 runs 12 amino acids, cysteine and phenylalanine included. The read is trimmed to its CDR3 DNA, 36 bases read in frame from base 1. The CDR1 and CDR2 encoded by the germline V gene are LGHNA and YSLEER. The V and J ends are trimmed by 1 base and 8 bases, leaving 8 bases between them. The specimen was collected from a patient who underwent chemoradiotherapy. The receptor chain draws on TRBV4-3 and TRBJ1-2; TRBD1 might be the D gene, on 5 matching bases. The sequence derives from a human donor with HPV-associated anogenital cancer. The CDR3 reads CASSQAQGGYTF. The DNA sequence reads TGCGCCAGCAGCCAAGCCCAGGGAGGCTACACCTTC.